The TCR beta chain under discussion was sequenced for a study of blood T cell repertoires in COVID-19. Whole-study context: The samples span acute and convalescent COVID-19 from the United States, Italy and Spain. From T cells, B-cell-depleted T cells, or PBMCs came the material, which was cDNA or gDNA.

Germline V gives CDR1 MNHEY, CDR2 SVGAGI. The CDR3 sequence is 15 residues long. Trimming left V 1 base short and J 2 bases short, with 12 bases between. In the original processing: Estimated nucleated cell counts came from reference gene primer amplification. TCRdb keeps only in-frame clones here, not all; method: immunoSEQ multiplex PCR. The DNA gave D and trimming, while V, J and clone size come from that table. This table has roughly 190,000 clones, approximately 91% appearing once. The TCR was taken from a woman in her thirties or forties who had recovered from COVID-19. The J gene is TRBJ2-7, the V gene TRBV6-5; D unresolved. Sequenced input: peripheral blood. The DNA of the CDR3 is TGTGCCAGCAGTTACTATAACTCACCAACCTACGAGCAGTACTTC. As protein: CASSYYNSPTYEQYF.